These T cell receptor beta chains were read from a single sample in a study of blood T cell repertoires in COVID-19. Clones were read by immunoSEQ multiplex PCR, and TCRdb kept only the in-frame ones, dropping some. The top ten clones hold roughly a tenth of a sample with approximately 170,000 clones, roughly 77% of them seen once. Sequenced sample: peripheral blood. The receptor source for this set is a human donor in a cohort sampled during active COVID-19. CDR3s include the opening cysteine and the closing phenylalanine or tryptophan. D genes are given only for firm matches. Rows may omit the clone size; those that give it use once, few, many or a size class.

J,size,D,length,V,CDR3,DNA
TRBJ2-3,once,-,14,TRBV21-1,CASRHPCRTDTQYF,TGTGCCAGCCGCCACCCTTGCAGGACAGATACGCAGTATTTT
TRBJ2-1,-,TRBD1,15,TRBV7-2,CASSSGTGGPHEQFF,TGTGCCAGCAGCTCAGGGACAGGGGGCCCCCATGAGCAGTTCTTC
TRBJ1-1,-,-,15,TRBV27,CASSSSRGVRTEAFF,TGTGCCAGCAGTTCCTCCAGGGGAGTAAGGACTGAAGCTTTCTTT
TRBJ2-3,few,-,15,TRBV19,CASSLAPTSTDTQYF,TGTGCCTCTTCTCTAGCGCCAACAAGCACAGATACGCAGTATTTT
TRBJ2-6,-,-,17,TRBV7-2,CASSLGWDFSGANVLTF,TGTGCCAGCAGCTTAGGGTGGGACTTCTCTGGGGCCAACGTCCTGACTTTC
TRBJ2-3,-,-,15,TRBV7-2,CASSLVSFGTDTQYF,TGTGCCAGCAGCTTAGTTTCCTTTGGCACAGATACGCAGTATTTT
TRBJ2-5,-,-,15,TRBV3-1/TRBV3-2,CASSQNSAGQETQYF,TGTGCCAGCAGCCAAAACTCGGCGGGACAAGAGACCCAGTACTTC
TRBJ2-7,-,-,14,TRBV12-2,CASRLPGLRGEQYF,TGTGCAAGTCGCTTACCAGGCCTCAGGGGCGAGCAGTACTTC
TRBJ2-1,-,TRBD1,18,TRBV27,CASSSNSGQGGTYNEQFF,TGTGCCAGCAGTTCGAACTCCGGACAGGGTGGAACCTACAATGAGCAGTTCTTC
TRBJ2-3,-,TRBD2,15,TRBV5-1,CASSLRGLSTDTQYF,TGCGCCAGCAGCTTGAGGGGACTAAGCACAGATACGCAGTATTTT
TRBJ2-3,once,-,15,TRBV6-1,CASSEYRDSTDTQYF,TGTGCCAGCAGTGAGTACAGGGATTCCACAGATACGCAGTATTTT
TRBJ2-7,few,TRBD1,16,TRBV28,CASSTPGTGAIYEQYF,TGTGCCAGCAGTACTCCCGGGACAGGGGCGATCTACGAGCAGTACTTC
TRBJ1-5,-,-,15,TRBV7-2,CASSSPGHSNQPQHF,TGTGCCAGCAGCTCCCCAGGGCATAGCAATCAGCCCCAGCATTTT
TRBJ1-2,-,TRBD1,13,TRBV7-9,CASSLDREYGYTF,TGTGCCAGCAGCCTGGACAGGGAATATGGCTACACCTTC
TRBJ1-1,once,-,13,TRBV11-3,CASRGESNTEAFF,TGTGCCAGCAGGGGCGAGTCTAACACTGAAGCTTTCTTT
TRBJ2-2,-,-,15,TRBV6-2/TRBV6-3,CASSRGGTETGELFF,TGTGCCAGCAGCCGGGGCGGGACGGAAACCGGGGAGCTGTTTTTT
TRBJ1-2,few,TRBD1,12,TRBV6-5,CASNGQDYGYTF,TGTGCCAGCAACGGACAGGACTATGGCTACACCTTC
TRBJ2-3,-,-,14,TRBV2,CASKLTGARDTQYF,TGTGCCAGCAAATTGACGGGTGCAAGGGATACGCAGTATTTT
TRBJ2-7,-,TRBD1,16,TRBV7-2,CASSFAGDRPSYEQYF,TGTGCCAGCAGCTTCGCCGGGGACAGACCCTCCTACGAGCAGTACTTC
TRBJ2-7,-,TRBD2,16,TRBV11-1,CASSPPGTSGIHEQYF,TGTGCCAGCAGCCCACCCGGGACTAGCGGTATCCACGAGCAGTACTTC
TRBJ1-1,-,TRBD1,13,TRBV6-5,CASSYEGDRGAFF,TGTGCCAGCAGTTATGAGGGGGACAGGGGGGCTTTCTTT
TRBJ2-3,-,TRBD1,14,TRBV24-1,CATSDPGTVDTQYF,TGTGCCACCAGTGACCCTGGGACAGTAGATACGCAGTATTTT
TRBJ2-2,few,-,14,TRBV10-3,CAISRDKQSGELFF,TGTGCCATCTCCCGGGACAAGCAGAGCGGGGAGCTGTTTTTT
TRBJ2-5,-,TRBD2,16,TRBV11-1,CASSLVTSGRFETQYF,TGTGCCAGCAGCTTAGTGACTAGCGGGAGGTTTGAGACCCAGTACTTC
TRBJ2-1,-,TRBD2,14,TRBV19,CASRTGLPYNEQFF,TGTGCCAGCCGAACGGGACTACCCTACAATGAGCAGTTCTTC
TRBJ1-1,-,-,15,TRBV5-5,CASSLNRVKNTEAFF,TGTGCCAGCAGCTTAAACAGGGTGAAGAACACTGAAGCTTTCTTT
TRBJ2-2,-,-,14,TRBV21-1,CASSKVPRAGELFF,TGTGCCAGCAGCAAGGTACCCCGGGCCGGGGAGCTGTTTTTT
TRBJ2-5,-,TRBD2,16,TRBV5-4,CASSQGLAGVLETQYF,TGTGCCAGCAGCCAAGGACTAGCGGGAGTTTTGGAGACCCAGTACTTC
TRBJ2-1,-,TRBD2,20,TRBV30,CAWSFPGSGGARSSYNEQFF,TGTGCCTGGAGTTTCCCGGGTAGCGGGGGGGCCCGTAGCTCCTACAATGAGCAGTTCTTC
TRBJ2-2,-,TRBD2,15,TRBV6-5,CASSRGLARTGELFF,TGTGCCAGCAGCCGCGGACTAGCGAGGACCGGGGAGCTGTTTTTT
TRBJ2-1,-,-,14,TRBV19,CASSIAGSHNEQFF,TGTGCCAGTAGTATCGCAGGGTCTCACAATGAGCAGTTCTTC
TRBJ1-2,-,-,14,TRBV19,CASSPDVRGYGYTF,TGTGCCAGTAGTCCAGACGTAAGGGGTTATGGCTACACCTTC
TRBJ2-5,few,-,15,TRBV6-6,CASSYATTGGGTQYF,TGTGCCAGCAGTTACGCTACCACAGGGGGGGGGACCCAGTACTTC
TRBJ2-1,-,-,16,TRBV6-5,CASSYGYRARSHEQFF,TGTGCCAGCAGTTACGGATATCGAGCGCGTTCCCATGAGCAGTTCTTC
TRBJ1-2,-,-,12,TRBV29-1,CSVVLQGYGYTF,TGCAGCGTTGTCCTACAGGGCTATGGCTACACCTTC
TRBJ1-5,-,-,12,TRBV11-2,CASSLDGRVQHF,TGTGCCAGCAGCTTAGATGGCAGGGTCCAGCATTTT
TRBJ2-5,-,-,14,TRBV5-6,CASSSSGWGETQYF,TGTGCCAGCAGCTCTTCAGGGTGGGGAGAGACCCAGTACTTC
TRBJ2-7,once,-,15,TRBV5-1,CASSAEAGPDYEQYF,TGCGCCAGCAGCGCCGAGGCAGGGCCCGACTACGAGCAGTACTTC
TRBJ1-4,-,-,14,TRBV15,CATSRDQALGELFF,TGTGCCACCAGCAGAGATCAAGCTCTAGGTGAACTGTTTTTT
TRBJ2-5,-,TRBD2,14,TRBV5-4,CASSLKLAEETQYF,TGTGCCAGCAGCTTAAAACTAGCGGAAGAGACCCAGTACTTC
TRBJ2-1,once,-,15,TRBV6-1,CASSERQGTYNEQFF,TGTGCCAGCAGTGAGAGACAAGGCACCTACAATGAGCAGTTCTTC
TRBJ2-1,-,TRBD2,13,TRBV11-3,CASSLTASGRTFF,TGTGCCAGCAGCTTAACGGCTAGCGGGAGGACGTTCTTC
TRBJ2-3,-,TRBD1,15,TRBV18,CASSPRTGGTDTQYF,TGTGCCAGCTCACCGAGGACAGGGGGCACAGATACGCAGTATTTT
TRBJ2-7,once,-,14,TRBV19,CASSTSDRSYEQYF,TGTGCCAGTAGTACCTCAGACAGGAGCTACGAGCAGTACTTC
TRBJ1-4,few,-,15,TRBV3-1/TRBV3-2,CASSQAWAGGEKLFF,TGTGCCAGCAGCCAAGCTTGGGCAGGAGGCGAAAAACTGTTTTTT
TRBJ2-2,many,TRBD1,15,TRBV2,CASSATDRETGELFF,TGTGCCAGCAGTGCGACGGACAGGGAGACCGGGGAGCTGTTTTTT
TRBJ1-2,-,TRBD1,14,TRBV24-1,CATSPQTGGFGYTF,TGTGCCACCAGCCCCCAGACAGGGGGTTTTGGCTACACCTTC
TRBJ1-6,-,TRBD1,13,TRBV30,CARGQTDNSPLHF,TGTGCCAGGGGACAGACAGATAATTCACCCCTCCACTTT
TRBJ1-5,-,TRBD1,15,TRBV10-2,CATNRGRGSNQPQHF,TGCGCCACCAACAGGGGGCGTGGAAGCAATCAGCCCCAGCATTTT
TRBJ1-4,few,-,15,TRBV7-9,CASSLDLQRNEKLFF,TGTGCCAGCAGCTTAGATCTCCAGCGGAATGAAAAACTGTTTTTT
TRBJ2-1,-,TRBD1,14,TRBV2,CASNGQGAIDEQFF,TGTGCCAGCAACGGACAGGGGGCAATCGATGAGCAGTTCTTC
TRBJ1-1,-,-,15,TRBV15,CATSRVEEVNTEAFF,TGTGCCACCAGCAGAGTGGAGGAGGTAAACACTGAAGCTTTCTTT
TRBJ2-5,-,TRBD1,14,TRBV5-1,CASSGGQGGETQYF,TGCGCCAGCAGCGGTGGACAGGGAGGAGAGACCCAGTACTTC
TRBJ2-5,-,TRBD2,16,TRBV2,CASRAGLAGGQETQYF,TGTGCCAGCAGGGCCGGACTAGCGGGAGGCCAAGAGACCCAGTACTTC
TRBJ1-5,once,-,15,TRBV4-1,CASSQEQGGNQPQHF,TGCGCCAGCAGCCAAGAACAGGGAGGCAATCAGCCCCAGCATTTT
TRBJ2-1,once,TRBD2,16,TRBV9,CASSVPGLAGNNEQFF,TGTGCCAGCAGCGTCCCGGGACTAGCGGGAAACAATGAGCAGTTCTTC
TRBJ2-3,-,-,15,TRBV7-6,CASSLVRGKADTQYF,TGTGCCAGCAGCTTAGTTCGGGGGAAGGCAGATACGCAGTATTTT
TRBJ2-2,-,-,15,TRBV7-8,CASSLRRANTGELFF,TGTGCCAGCAGCTTACGGCGGGCTAACACCGGGGAGCTGTTTTTT